One TCR beta chain is described in this entry. The data were taken from a study of CD8 T cells in ankylosing spondylitis. TCRdb recomputed calls from the 5' RACE reads with MiXCR, one row per CDR3 protein. The sample lists roughly 220,000 distinct CDR3 sequences, roughly a tenth occurring once. The CDR3 has 15 residues. V was trimmed by 3 bases and J by 0 bases, leaving 9 bases between them. Looked up from germline, CDR1 is SGHRS and CDR2 is YFSETQ. The genes are TRBV5-1 and TRBJ1-4, with D possibly TRBD1 on 5 matching bases. This clonotype originated in a male donor with ankylosing spondylitis or in good health (not recorded which). What was sequenced was blood, either unsorted or a sorted T cell fraction (not recorded which). The DNA of the CDR3 is TGCGCCAGCAGCTGGGGGACCTCAACTAATGAAAAACTGTTTTTT. Its protein is CASSWGTSTNEKLFF.